What follows are 21 T cell receptor beta chains derived from one specimen sequenced in a study of blood T cells in healthy people across ages. Alongside a J-beta primer mix, a sample-barcoded 5' primer served in a second PCR lasting roughly 6 to 11 cycles. A single record per CDR3 protein comes from TCRdb applying MiXCR to the 5' RACE reads. The profile shows about 780,000 distinct CDR3 sequences, 25% to 30% of them singletons. The same sample was also studied in work on T cells of mothers and their children.

The sequencing input was blood. Receptor source: a boy younger than 18 in good health.

The chain uses TRBV29-1 and TRBJ2-1; the match to TRBD1 covers 8 bases. Trimming removed 4 bases from V and 5 bases from J; junction bases left unmatched: 7. The CDR3 totals 14 residues. CDR1 is SQVTM and CDR2 is ANQGSEA in the germline V gene. CDR3 in amino acids: CSVVLQGEDNEQFF. The DNA of the CDR3 is TGCAGCGTTGTACTACAGGGGGAGGACAATGAGCAGTTCTTC.

In its sample, this clonotype was seen a few times. The chain uses TRBV14 and TRBJ1-2; no firm D call. V lost 2 bases, J lost 7 bases, and 8 bases lay in between. The CDR3 has 12 amino acids. Germline V gene sequence: CDR1 SGHDN, CDR2 FVKESK. The CDR3 nucleotides are TGTGCCAGCAGCCAAAGCCGGGTTGGCTACACCTTC. Encoded protein: CASSQSRVGYTF.

The chain links TRBV18 to TRBJ2-4, with 9 bases matching TRBD1. This CDR3 region has 14 residues. V gave up 6 bases and J gave up 6 bases; unmatched junction bases: 6. Germline V gives CDR1 KGHSH, CDR2 LQKENI. CDR3 protein: CASSTRGQGNIQYF. The CDR3 nucleotides are TGTGCCAGCTCCACCCGGGGACAGGGAAACATTCAGTACTTC.

This clonotype was found a few times. The CDR3 reads CSARPPRDQETQYF. The CDR3 coding sequence is TGCAGTGCTAGACCCCCCAGGGATCAAGAGACCCAGTACTTC. The chain links TRBV20-1 to TRBJ2-5; perhaps TRBD1 as D (5 bases). This CDR3 contains 14 residues. Germline CDR1 reads DFQATT; CDR2 reads SNEGSKA (reference sequence). V lost 2 bases and J lost 2, with 12 bases in between.

This chain links TRBV20-1 with TRBJ2-5; D possibly corresponds to TRBD1 (5 bases). V dropped 5 bases and J dropped 4 bases, with 8 bases sitting between them. Per the germline V gene, CDR1 is DFQATT and CDR2 is SNEGSKA (reference sequence). The CDR3 sequence is 11 residues long. The CDR3 here is CSAVDRETQYF. DNA for the CDR3: TGCAGTGCTGTCGACAGAGAGACCCAGTACTTC.

The chain is built from TRBV3-1 and TRBJ2-1; either TRBD1 or TRBD2 may supply D (5 bases each). Trimming took off 3 bases at V and 3 bases at J, with 15 bases between the two ends. Looked up from germline, CDR1 is LGHDT and CDR2 is YNNKEL (reference sequence). CDR3 size: 16 residues. CDR3 loop: CASSQEYRRFYNEQFF. The CDR3 bases are TGTGCCAGCAGCCAGGAATACAGGAGGTTCTACAATGAGCAGTTCTTC.

V usage is TRBV7-2 and J usage is TRBJ2-1, with D possibly called TRBD1 or TRBD2 (5 bases each). TRBJ2-7 explains the end of the DNA better; the J call may be wrong. The CDR3 contains 13 residues. Germline V gives CDR1 SGHTA, CDR2 FQGNSA. The CDR3: CASSFAGADEQYF. The CDR3 DNA sequence: TGTGCCAGCAGCTTTGCCGGGGCGGACGAGCAGTACTTC.

The chain employs TRBV7-3 and TRBJ2-5; 7 nucleotides line up with TRBD2. The J call may be in error: the DNA end matches TRBJ2-1 better. The CDR3 is 14 amino acids. Germline loops: CDR1 SGHTA, CDR2 FQGTGA. The CDR3 loop reads CASSSPGTTNEQFF. CDR3 coding DNA: TGTGCCAGCAGCTCTCCCGGGACTACCAATGAGCAGTTCTTC.

V is TRBV6-5 and J is TRBJ1-2; maybe TRBD1 (5 bases). The CDR3 covers 12 residues. From germline, CDR1 is MNHEY and CDR2 SVGAGI. Trimming stripped 6 bases from V and 4 bases from J, with 9 bases between. The CDR3 sequence: CASRVGAYGYTF. The CDR3 DNA is TGTGCCAGCAGGGTCGGGGCCTATGGCTACACCTTC.

The rearrangement joins TRBV5-1 to TRBJ2-1; 10 nucleotides match TRBD2. CDR3 length equals 15 residues. Trimming cost V 3 bases and J 6 bases; bases outside gene matches: 6. Germline CDR1 is SGHRS and CDR2 is YFSETQ. The CDR3 DNA follows: TGCGCCAGCAGCTCTACCGGGACTAGCGTCAATGAGCAGTTCTTC. Protein sequence: CASSSTGTSVNEQFF.

This clonotype was detected only a few times. The chain uses TRBV12-3 or TRBV12-4 and TRBJ1-4; D is undetermined. The V end lost 8 bases, the J end lost 3 bases, and 7 bases lay between the germline ends. This CDR3 comprises 12 residues. CDR3: CASRRANEKLFF. The CDR3 nucleotides read TGTGCCAGCCGGAGGGCTAATGAAAAACTGTTTTTT.

There are many counts of this clonotype. The chain links TRBV29-1 to TRBJ2-5, with TRBD2 matching over 11 bases. J was trimmed by 4 bases and V by 8 bases; bases with no gene match: 15. The CDR3 loop spans 16 amino acids. CDR1 and CDR2 from the germline V gene are SQVTM and ANQGSEA. The CDR3 DNA follows: TGCAGCCTACTGAGGACTAGCGGGCCTCCTCGAGAGACCCAGTACTTC. As protein: CSLLRTSGPPRETQYF.

The chain has TRBV6-1 and TRBJ2-7; 10 nucleotides line up with TRBD1. The CDR3 is 12 residues long. Looked up from germline, CDR1 is MNHNS and CDR2 is SASEGT. The ends lost 11 bases at V and 3 bases at J; junction bases unmatched: 4. CDR3 protein: CAGQGELYEQYF. The CDR3 DNA follows: TGTGCCGGACAGGGGGAGCTCTACGAGCAGTACTTC.

The chain employs TRBV12-3 or TRBV12-4 and TRBJ1-2; D is unresolved. The CDR3 is made up of 13 amino acids. V gave up 5 bases and J gave up 3 bases, with 10 bases separating them. The DNA of the CDR3 is TGTGCCAGCAGTACGGACCGATACTATGGCTACACCTTC. Protein sequence: CASSTDRYYGYTF.

At least ten counts were recorded for this clonotype. This chain joins TRBV2 and TRBJ2-4; the match to TRBD2 covers 15 bases. Germline V gene data show CDR1 as SNHLY and CDR2 as FYNNEI. Germline trimming cut 6 bases from V and 2 bases from J; bases unmatched to any gene: 5. This CDR3 has 17 residues. The CDR3 is CASSKGLAGGTKNIQYF. Here the CDR3 DNA reads TGTGCCAGCAGCAAGGGACTAGCGGGGGGAACCAAAAACATTCAGTACTTC.

The J gene is TRBJ2-7, the V gene TRBV5-1, with TRBD2 matching 14 bases. The DNA end is more similar to TRBJ2-1, so the J call may be wrong. The germline CDR1 and CDR2 sequences are SGHRS and YFSETQ. This CDR3 is built from 17 residues. The CDR3 DNA sequence: TGCGCCAGCAGCTTGGGACTAGCGGGGGGGACAGGGTATGAGCAGTTCTTC. It yields the protein CASSLGLAGGTGYEQFF.

The V gene is TRBV5-5, the J gene TRBJ1-4; D possibly corresponds to TRBD1 (5 bases). Germline CDR1 and CDR2: SGHKS and YYEKEE (reference sequence). V lost 0 bases and J 3 bases, leaving 6 bases between the germline ends. This CDR3 spans 14 amino acids. The CDR3 here is CASSLEQANEKLFF. The CDR3 nucleotides are TGTGCCAGCAGCTTGGAACAGGCTAATGAAAAACTGTTTTTT.

The chain combines TRBV25-1 with TRBJ1-1, with D hard to call. This CDR3 region has 13 residues. V lost 6 bases and J lost 0, with 8 bases in between. Per germline, CDR1 MGHDK and CDR2 SYGVNS. CDR3 DNA: TGTGCCAGCAGCGCACAGATGAACACTGAAGCTTTCTTT. The encoded protein is CASSAQMNTEAFF.

This clonotype has more than one count but fewer than ten. The V gene is TRBV3-1, the J gene TRBJ2-2, with a weak D call TRBD2 (6 bases). CDR3 length: 16 residues. Germline V CDR1 and CDR2: LGHDT, YNNKEL (reference sequence). Between the trimmed V and J ends, which lost 5 bases and 0 bases, there was a span of 13 bases. The DNA for the CDR3 is TGTGCCAGCAGCAAGACTAGTAAGACGAACACCGGGGAGCTGTTTTTT. Translating it yields CASSKTSKTNTGELFF.

In this sample, this clonotype turned up many times. The CDR3 region is CASSPRTGGNEQFF. CDR3 bases: TGTGCCAGCAGTCCCAGGACAGGGGGGAATGAGCAGTTCTTC. The chain is built from TRBV12-3 or TRBV12-4 and TRBJ2-1; TRBD1 aligns across 10 bases. This CDR3 comprises 14 residues. V shed 5 bases and J 7 bases; nucleotides not matched to a gene: 5.

This clonotype occurred a few times. This chain connects TRBV20-1 to TRBJ2-5; D gene unclear. The germline V gene encodes CDR1 DFQATT and CDR2 SNEGSKA (reference sequence). The CDR3 spans 12 residues. Deletions cut 4 bases from V and 5 bases from J, with 11 bases between. For the CDR3, the DNA is TGCAGTGCTACCCCCGTGGGGGAGACCCAGTACTTC. This codes for CSATPVGETQYF.